The sequence of this T cell receptor (beta chain) was determined in a study of vaccination and CD4 T cells after COVID-19. Broader study findings: There was no significant change from around 21 to 38 median reactive clonotypes.

The CDR3 covers 19 residues. V lost 6 bases to trimming and J lost 1 base; unmatched junction nucleotides: 14. The germline V gene has CDR1 MNHNS and CDR2 SASEGT. This clonotype is judged medium-sized. What it binds is not known. Treatment indicated: roughly ten-day PBMC culture with coronavirus spike peptide pools or control peptides (ViraFEST assay). With peptide pools, ViraFEST first expanded antigen-specific T cells and afterwards sequenced their TCRs. With fresh IL-2 medium, half the medium was replaced on days 3 and 7. With the Oncomine TCR Beta short-read assay, DNA from cultured CD4+ T cells was sequenced. It was cultured CD4+ T cells from which genomic DNA was extracted. TCRdb reprocessed the PCR reads with MiXCR, giving one entry per CDR3 protein. The table records around 20,000 distinct CDR3 sequences, roughly two fifths of them present only once.

This clonotype was sampled from a human donor who had recovered from COVID-19. The sample here was CD4+ T cells from blood, cultured in vitro, taken after SARS-CoV-2 vaccination. The chain joins TRBV6-1 to TRBJ2-2, with 10 bases lining up with TRBD2. The CDR3 nucleotides read TGTGCCAGCAGGTCCCCCGGGACTAGCGCCTCAAGGAACACCGGGGAGCTGTTTTTT. It translates to CASRSPGTSASRNTGELFF.